Listed below are T cell receptor beta chains from one sample, sequenced in a study of radiotherapy plus CTLA-4 blockade in lung cancer. Libraries were prepared by immunoSEQ multiplex PCR; TCRdb keeps only in-frame clonotypes and omits some of them. The table has over 30,000 clones, 60% to 80% seen once. Here the sequenced sample was peripheral blood, taken from a patient treated with radiotherapy plus ipilimumab. Every receptor here comes from a human donor with non-small cell lung cancer whose response to radiotherapy plus ipilimumab could not be evaluated. Both conserved end residues are part of each CDR3. A D gene is named only where the DNA matches it firmly. Only part of the rows carry a size: once, few, many, or a class if the clone is expanded.

V	size	J	D	CDR3	DNA
TRBV28	-	TRBJ1-3	TRBD1	CASSEGQMTGNTIYF	TGTGCCAGCAGTGAGGGACAGATGACTGGAAACACCATATATTTT
TRBV27	-	TRBJ2-2	-	CASSTGHINTGELFF	TGTGCCAGCAGCACGGGACATATCAACACCGGGGAGCTGTTTTTT
TRBV9	-	TRBJ2-3	TRBD2	CASSVPLAASTDTQYF	TGTGCCAGCAGCGTACCGCTAGCGGCTAGCACAGATACGCAGTATTTT
TRBV11-2	-	TRBJ2-3	TRBD2	CASSLVAGGEDTQYF	TGTGCCAGCAGCTTAGTGGCGGGAGGGGAGGATACGCAGTATTTT
TRBV7-6	-	TRBJ2-3	-	CASSPGLTVADTQYF	TGTGCCAGCAGCCCTGGACTAACGGTCGCAGATACGCAGTATTTT
TRBV6-6	few	TRBJ1-5	-	CASSMTPDSNQPQHF	TGTGCCAGCAGCATGACACCAGATAGCAATCAGCCCCAGCATTTT
TRBV29-1	-	TRBJ2-1	TRBD2	CSVVRSSGYNEQFF	TGCAGCGTTGTAAGGTCTAGCGGATACAATGAGCAGTTCTTC
TRBV6-1	-	TRBJ1-4	-	CASSEWGFTGTNEKLFF	TGTGCCAGCAGTGAATGGGGATTTACAGGAACTAATGAAAAACTGTTTTTT
TRBV11-2	few	TRBJ2-3	TRBD1	CASKRDRGSTDTQYF	TGTGCCAGTAAACGGGACAGGGGGAGCACAGATACGCAGTATTTT
TRBV29-1	-	TRBJ1-2	-	CSVEESGRQFKGYTF	TGCAGCGTTGAAGAATCCGGGCGACAGTTTAAGGGCTACACCTTC
TRBV5-4	-	TRBJ2-2	TRBD2	CASSSGLAGAAGELFF	TGTGCCAGCAGCTCCGGACTAGCGGGGGCTGCCGGGGAGCTGTTTTTT
TRBV15	-	TRBJ2-5	-	CATSRSTGALETQYF	TGTGCCACCAGCAGATCGACAGGAGCGTTAGAGACCCAGTACTTC
TRBV5-1	-	TRBJ2-5	TRBD1	CASSWGGTGEETQYF	TGCGCCAGCAGCTGGGGCGGGACAGGGGAAGAGACCCAGTACTTC
TRBV6-1	-	TRBJ1-1	-	CASSSEEGSEAFF	TGTGCCAGCAGCTCAGAGGAGGGTTCGGAAGCTTTCTTT
TRBV4-1	-	TRBJ1-1	TRBD1	CASSRDSTAFF	TGCGCCAGCAGCCGGGACAGCACAGCTTTCTTT